This note documents a single T cell receptor beta chain sequence. The target antigen is unknown. The data are from a study of CD8 T cells in ankylosing spondylitis. Findings and caveats of the study: Reports say disease-linked clones showed up significantly more in matched ankylosing spondylitis synovial fluid. For ankylosing spondylitis blood, a TCR beta motif of seven to nine highly homologous variants appeared characteristic. Reports of some motif variants in reactive arthritis synovial fluid and blood predate this one.

From the 5' RACE reads, TCRdb called clonotypes with MiXCR, one entry per CDR3 protein. The data show around 330,000 distinct CDR3 sequences, with around a tenth seen just once and around 8.4% held by the top ten. With 1 base removed from V and 6 bases from J, the gap between germline ends came to 15 bases. Germline V gene data show CDR1 as SGHTA and CDR2 as FQGNSA. This CDR3 contains 16 residues. The origin of this receptor is a female donor with ankylosing spondylitis or in good health (not recorded which). The chain employs TRBV7-2 and TRBJ1-4; D remains unclear. Material: blood, either unsorted or a sorted T cell fraction (not recorded which). The CDR3 here is CASSLVSSALDEKLFF. The CDR3 nucleotides read TGTGCCAGCAGCTTAGTTTCCTCGGCCCTCGATGAAAAACTGTTTTTT.